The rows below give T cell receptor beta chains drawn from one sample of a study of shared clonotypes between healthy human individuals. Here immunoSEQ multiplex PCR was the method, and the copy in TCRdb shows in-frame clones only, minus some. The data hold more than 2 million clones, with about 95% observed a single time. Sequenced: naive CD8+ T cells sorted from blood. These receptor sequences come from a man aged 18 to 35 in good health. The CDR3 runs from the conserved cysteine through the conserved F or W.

CDR3 protein: CASSIAWTNKDGYTF
J gene: TRBJ1-2
CDR3 length: 15
V gene: TRBV19

CDR3 protein: CASSGREGAFF
J gene: TRBJ1-1
CDR3 length: 11
V gene: TRBV6-4

CDR3 protein: CASSEGGNTEAFF
J gene: TRBJ1-1
CDR3 length: 13
V gene: TRBV7-9

CDR3 protein: CASSLDVGVAYEQYF
J gene: TRBJ2-7
CDR3 length: 15
V gene: TRBV7-8

CDR3 protein: CASSFTGGKYEQYF
J gene: TRBJ2-7
CDR3 length: 14
V gene: TRBV4-1

CDR3 protein: CASSLRTTYEQYF
J gene: TRBJ2-7
CDR3 length: 13
V gene: TRBV14

CDR3 protein: CASSAGTDSYEQYF
J gene: TRBJ2-7
CDR3 length: 14
V gene: TRBV9

CDR3 protein: CASSLGSTEETQYF
J gene: TRBJ2-5
CDR3 length: 14
V gene: TRBV5-4

CDR3 protein: CASSFLTGDPYEQYF
J gene: TRBJ2-7
CDR3 length: 15
V gene: TRBV5-6

CDR3 protein: CASSSTGGAGTGELFF
J gene: TRBJ2-2
CDR3 length: 16
V gene: TRBV7-8

CDR3 protein: CASSKGADTQYF
J gene: TRBJ2-3
CDR3 length: 12
V gene: TRBV27

CDR3 protein: CASSFGELAKNIQYF
J gene: TRBJ2-4
CDR3 length: 15
V gene: TRBV7-9

CDR3 protein: CASSDRIDRDVSNYGYTF
J gene: TRBJ1-2
CDR3 length: 18
V gene: TRBV4-1

CDR3 protein: CASSGDTGELFF
J gene: TRBJ2-2
CDR3 length: 12
V gene: TRBV2

CDR3 protein: CASTGWAGAYEQYF
J gene: TRBJ2-7
CDR3 length: 14
V gene: TRBV5-6

CDR3 protein: CASSLAAGQGTYEQYF
J gene: TRBJ2-7
CDR3 length: 16
V gene: TRBV11-2

CDR3 protein: CASSLDLGQTYEQYF
J gene: TRBJ2-7
CDR3 length: 15
V gene: TRBV5-8

CDR3 protein: CASSPGTSGGEYEQYF
J gene: TRBJ2-7
CDR3 length: 16
V gene: TRBV5-1

CDR3 protein: CASSSRDANPDTQYF
J gene: TRBJ2-3
CDR3 length: 15
V gene: TRBV7-9

CDR3 protein: CASSPQPRGGELFF
J gene: TRBJ2-2
CDR3 length: 14
V gene: TRBV13

CDR3 protein: CASSLVDSQETQYF
J gene: TRBJ2-5
CDR3 length: 14
V gene: TRBV5-6

CDR3 protein: CASSVGTGASYEQYF
J gene: TRBJ2-7
CDR3 length: 15
V gene: TRBV5-4

CDR3 protein: CASSRTGDDYGYTF
J gene: TRBJ1-2
CDR3 length: 14
V gene: TRBV27

CDR3 protein: CASSPLGASSSYNEQFF
J gene: TRBJ2-1
CDR3 length: 17
V gene: TRBV4-1

CDR3 protein: CASKIGGGNTEAFF
J gene: TRBJ1-1
CDR3 length: 14
V gene: TRBV5-1

CDR3 protein: CAWSPGNRGTQYF
J gene: TRBJ2-5
CDR3 length: 13
V gene: TRBV30

CDR3 protein: CASTVQGNWGTQYF
J gene: TRBJ2-5
CDR3 length: 14
V gene: TRBV28

CDR3 protein: CASSAGREESNQPQHF
J gene: TRBJ1-5
CDR3 length: 16
V gene: TRBV2

CDR3 protein: CASSEIAGGPYEQYF
J gene: TRBJ2-7
CDR3 length: 15
V gene: TRBV2

CDR3 protein: CASSVGPGAYEQYF
J gene: TRBJ2-7
CDR3 length: 14
V gene: TRBV9

CDR3 protein: CASSLAGDGYTF
J gene: TRBJ1-2
CDR3 length: 12
V gene: TRBV7-6

CDR3 protein: CASSPGLGSGPNNEQFF
J gene: TRBJ2-1
CDR3 length: 17
V gene: TRBV7-6

CDR3 protein: CASTDVGESYNSPLHF
J gene: TRBJ1-6
CDR3 length: 16
V gene: TRBV19

CDR3 protein: CASSQAATSGYTF
J gene: TRBJ1-2
CDR3 length: 13
V gene: TRBV19

CDR3 protein: CASSPPRRDYEQYF
J gene: TRBJ2-7
CDR3 length: 14
V gene: TRBV7-9

CDR3 protein: CASSEGYNEQFF
J gene: TRBJ2-1
CDR3 length: 12
V gene: TRBV10-2

CDR3 protein: CASSLSQGTVSYEQYF
J gene: TRBJ2-7
CDR3 length: 16
V gene: TRBV27

CDR3 protein: CASSVDVAGIYGYTF
J gene: TRBJ1-2
CDR3 length: 15
V gene: TRBV9

CDR3 protein: CASSPASVEQFF
J gene: TRBJ2-1
CDR3 length: 12
V gene: TRBV18

CDR3 protein: CASSKLPSEKLFF
J gene: TRBJ1-4
CDR3 length: 13
V gene: TRBV4-1

CDR3 protein: CASSQDPGHLSNQPQHF
J gene: TRBJ1-5
CDR3 length: 17
V gene: TRBV4-1

CDR3 protein: CASSGQDRNDYEQYF
J gene: TRBJ2-7
CDR3 length: 15
V gene: TRBV5-4

CDR3 protein: CASSLGEWTEAFF
J gene: TRBJ1-1
CDR3 length: 13
V gene: TRBV27

CDR3 protein: CASSFPSESLGGYTF
J gene: TRBJ1-2
CDR3 length: 15
V gene: TRBV7-9

CDR3 protein: CASSEGQGVTGNTIYF
J gene: TRBJ1-3
CDR3 length: 16
V gene: TRBV2

CDR3 protein: CASSWGIQGAITGELFF
J gene: TRBJ2-2
CDR3 length: 17
V gene: TRBV5-5

CDR3 protein: CASSWTSGGETQYF
J gene: TRBJ2-5
CDR3 length: 14
V gene: TRBV5-1

CDR3 protein: CASSLAQGRYNEQFF
J gene: TRBJ2-1
CDR3 length: 15
V gene: TRBV7-9

CDR3 protein: CASSSRTGVLPGDTQYF
J gene: TRBJ2-3
CDR3 length: 17
V gene: TRBV11-2

CDR3 protein: CASSQDLLAGNWGTQYF
J gene: TRBJ2-3
CDR3 length: 17
V gene: TRBV4-2

CDR3 protein: CTSSQESGASYGYTF
J gene: TRBJ1-2
CDR3 length: 15
V gene: TRBV1

CDR3 protein: CASSLLAGHQETQYF
J gene: TRBJ2-5
CDR3 length: 15
V gene: TRBV27

CDR3 protein: CASSLGIPGSGTADTQYF
J gene: TRBJ2-3
CDR3 length: 18
V gene: TRBV7-7

CDR3 protein: CASRDLRLPSYEQYF
J gene: TRBJ2-7
CDR3 length: 15
V gene: TRBV11-2